Sequencing of this T cell receptor beta chain was carried out in a study of cytomegalovirus exposure and HLA in healthy donors. Study-level points and caveats: In vitro confirmation showed a few CMV-associated chains to be CMV antigen specific.

V was clipped by 3 bases and J by 7 bases; unmatched bases: 7. This CDR3 region has 15 residues. The germline gives CDR1 LNHDA, CDR2 SQIVND (reference sequence). Worth noting for this clone: What it binds is not known.

Here immunoSEQ multiplex PCR was the method, and the copy in TCRdb shows in-frame clones only, minus some. The sample carries some 170,000 clones, under 90% recorded once. The chain couples TRBV19 to TRBJ2-2; TRBD1 matches 8 bases. Material: PBMCs. The sequence was obtained from a woman between 18 and 29 years old in good health and CMV-seropositive. In DNA, the CDR3 is TGTGCCAGTAGTATTCAGGCAGGGGGCGGCGGGGAGCTGTTTTTT. As protein: CASSIQAGGGGELFF.